Shown below are 15 T cell receptor beta chains from a single sample sequenced in a study of identifying expanded T cells in peripheral blood. The method was immunoSEQ multiplex PCR; TCRdb's version includes in-frame clones alone and lacks a portion of them. The profile shows 85,000 to 120,000 clones, around 88% of them singletons. Sequencing input: blood. These receptors all stem from a person aged 18 to 75 in good health.

The chain's CDR3 is CASSGRTGGNNEQFF. Here the CDR3 DNA reads TGTGCCAGCAGTGGCCGGACAGGGGGGAACAATGAGCAGTTCTTC. The chain uses TRBV6-1 and TRBJ2-1; 10 bases are a match to TRBD1. The junction had 5 bases not matched to a gene; V was cut back by 4 bases and J by 5 bases. This CDR3 comprises 15 residues. The germline V gene has CDR1 MNHNS and CDR2 SASEGT.

The chain combines TRBV27 with TRBJ2-1, with 10 bases matching TRBD2. V was clipped by 7 bases and J by 6 bases; unmatched bases: 6. This CDR3 comprises 14 residues. In germline, CDR1 is MNHEY, CDR2 SMNVEV (reference sequence). The CDR3 here is CASKWASGSNEQFF. CDR3 DNA sequence: TGTGCCAGCAAATGGGCTAGCGGGAGCAATGAGCAGTTCTTC.

V gene TRBV19 combines with J gene TRBJ2-5; 10 bases fit TRBD1. The CDR3 consists of 16 residues. Germline assignment: CDR1 LNHDA and CDR2 SQIVND (reference sequence). J was trimmed by 2 bases and V by 5 bases; bases with no gene match: 8. CDR3 DNA: TGTGCCAGTAGTCCCTGGACAGGGGGTTTACAAGAGACCCAGTACTTC. This translates into CASSPWTGGLQETQYF.

The chain joins TRBV6-1 to TRBJ1-1; D is possibly TRBD1 (6 bases). V lost 8 bases and J 2 bases, leaving 15 bases between the germline ends. Germline V gene sequence: CDR1 MNHNS, CDR2 SASEGT. The CDR3 consists of 14 residues. The CDR3 loop reads CASGSTGLNTEAFF. CDR3 DNA: TGTGCCAGCGGGAGTACAGGGTTAAACACTGAAGCTTTCTTT.

This chain uses TRBV11-2 with TRBJ2-7, with 10 bases lining up with TRBD1. This CDR3 spans 17 amino acids. Trimming at V came to 2 bases and at J to 5 bases, leaving 12 bases not matched to a gene. The germline V gene encodes CDR1 SGHAT and CDR2 FQNNGV. CDR3 region: CASSLMMGGTGVNEQYF. As DNA, the CDR3 is TGTGCCAGCAGCTTAATGATGGGGGGGACAGGGGTTAACGAGCAGTACTTC.

The CDR3 DNA sequence: TGTGCCAGCACCTCCGACGGGGGAACTGGAAACACCATATATTTT. This translates into CASTSDGGTGNTIYF. The rearrangement joins TRBV2 to TRBJ1-3, with D possibly being TRBD1 (5 bases). The CDR3 spans 15 residues. Germline lookup yields CDR1 SNHLY and CDR2 FYNNEI. The V gene lost 7 bases and the J gene lost 2 bases, with 15 bases spanning the gap.

The rearrangement joins TRBV7-9 to TRBJ2-7, with no clear D. CDR3 length equals 14 residues. Germline V gene data show CDR1 as SEHNR and CDR2 as FQNEAQ (reference sequence). V lost 5 bases and J lost 5, with 16 bases in between. CDR3 sequence reads: CASSQGPLVHEQYF. The CDR3 nucleotides are TGTGCCAGCAGCCAAGGACCCCTGGTCCACGAGCAGTACTTC.

This chain uses TRBV28 with TRBJ2-3; 12 nucleotides match TRBD2. The V gene end was trimmed by 3 bases and the J gene end by 0 bases; junction bases not matched to a gene: 7. Germline V lookup: CDR1 MDHEN, CDR2 SYDVKM. This CDR3 is 18 amino acids long. The CDR3 sequence: CASSFGLAGGRSTDTQYF. The CDR3 DNA reads as TGTGCCAGCAGTTTCGGGCTAGCGGGAGGGAGAAGCACAGATACGCAGTATTTT.

V gene TRBV5-1 combines with J gene TRBJ2-5, with 7 bases lining up with TRBD1. V was pared by 4 bases and J by 5 bases, with 5 bases of the junction left unmatched. CDR3 length equals 13 residues. The germline V gene has CDR1 SGHRS and CDR2 YFSETQ. This chain's CDR3 is CASSTGVRETQYF. The CDR3 DNA sequence: TGCGCCAGCAGCACAGGGGTTCGGGAGACCCAGTACTTC.

The chain is built from TRBV28 and TRBJ2-7, with 7 bases aligning to TRBD2. CDR1 is MDHEN and CDR2 is SYDVKM in the germline V gene. CDR3 length: 15 residues. V lost 5 bases and J lost 2; bases outside the gene matches: 9. CDR3 residues: CASSTPSGTPYEQYF. DNA for the CDR3: TGTGCCAGCAGTACTCCAAGCGGGACCCCCTACGAGCAGTACTTC.

The chain combines TRBV11-2 with TRBJ2-4; D gene unclear. Trimming cost V 5 bases and J 1 base, with 12 bases left between them. The CDR3 is made up of 15 amino acids. Germline V gene sequence: CDR1 SGHAT, CDR2 FQNNGV. CDR3 in DNA: TGTGCCAGCAGCGACGGGCCCGGCGCCAAAAACATTCAGTACTTC. This codes for CASSDGPGAKNIQYF.

The chain is built from TRBV2 and TRBJ1-1; D gene uncertain. The CDR3 runs to 13 residues. Trimming pared 8 bases from V and 7 bases from J, leaving 17 bases between. Germline CDR1 and CDR2: SNHLY and FYNNEI. CDR3 sequence (DNA): TGTGCCAGCCGACACGAGGTCTCCAATGAAGCTTTCTTT. Residues: CASRHEVSNEAFF. Based on the CDR3 plus reference TRBV2 and TRBJ1-1, the full variable domain is EPEVTQTPSHQVTQMGQEVILRCVPISNHLYFYWYRQILGQKVEFLVSFYNNEISEKSEIFDDQFSVERPDGSNFTLKIRSTKLEDSAMYFCASRHEVSNEAFFGQGTRLTVV.

This clone showed up many times. J is TRBJ2-5 and V is TRBV5-1; D tentatively reads TRBD1 or TRBD2 (5 bases each). The CDR3 totals 15 residues. V gave up 2 bases and J gave up 6 bases, with 17 bases separating them. Germline CDR1 reads SGHRS; CDR2 reads YFSETQ. CDR3 sequence (DNA): TGCGCCAGCAGCTTAGGGGAAACTAGACTCAAGACCCAGTACTTC. It is translated as CASSLGETRLKTQYF.

The V call is TRBV10-3, the J call TRBJ2-3, with D tentatively TRBD1 (5 bases). Trimming cost V 4 bases and J 3 bases, with 8 bases left between them. Per germline, CDR1 ENHRY and CDR2 SYGVKD. CDR3 length: 13 residues. For the CDR3, the DNA is TGTGCCATCAGTGGCAGGGTGACAGATACGCAGTATTTT. Encoded protein: CAISGRVTDTQYF.

V gene TRBV10-3 combines with J gene TRBJ1-4, with a weak D call TRBD1 (5 bases). The CDR3 runs 16 residues. Trimming stripped 3 bases from V and 8 bases from J, with 19 bases between. Per germline, CDR1 ENHRY and CDR2 SYGVKD. The CDR3 here is CAISEFELGGMEKLFF. As DNA, the CDR3 is TGTGCCATCAGTGAATTCGAGCTCGGGGGGATGGAAAAACTGTTTTTT.